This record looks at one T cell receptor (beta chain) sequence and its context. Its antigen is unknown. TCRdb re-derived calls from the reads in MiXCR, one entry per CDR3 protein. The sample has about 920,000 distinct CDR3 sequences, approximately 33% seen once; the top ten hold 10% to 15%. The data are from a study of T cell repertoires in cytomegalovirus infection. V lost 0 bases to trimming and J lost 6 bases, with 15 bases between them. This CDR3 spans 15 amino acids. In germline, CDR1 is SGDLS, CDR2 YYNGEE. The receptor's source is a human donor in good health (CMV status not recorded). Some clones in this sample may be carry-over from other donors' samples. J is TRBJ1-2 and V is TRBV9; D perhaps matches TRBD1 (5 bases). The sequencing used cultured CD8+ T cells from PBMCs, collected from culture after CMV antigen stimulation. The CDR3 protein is CASSVGDSRWDGYTF. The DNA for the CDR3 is TGTGCCAGCAGCGTAGGAGACAGCCGGTGGGATGGCTACACCTTC.